The 5 T cell receptor beta chains listed next were all sequenced from one sample in a study of beta chain features in type 1 diabetes. Findings and caveats of the study: Researchers report that Type 1 diabetes patients had moderately but significantly shorter TCRB CDR3s across all four CD4+ subsets.

These receptors have no identified antigens. Expressed TCRB transcripts were sequenced, since all the RNA that had been isolated was reverse transcribed. Produced via immunoSEQ multiplex PCR; TCRdb's table is partial and in-frame only. This sample has roughly 180,000 clones; approximately 7.8% occur once, and the top ten carry about 0.9%. The sample comprised central memory CD4+ T cells from blood. The receptors shown here come from a woman aged 40 to 50 with type 1 diabetes.

At least ten counts were recorded for this clone. The genes are TRBV29-1 and TRBJ1-5; 8 bases agree with TRBD1. The CDR3 consists of 13 residues. With V trimmed by 4 bases and J by 3 bases, 2 bases remained unmatched. The V gene's germline CDR1 is SQVTM and CDR2 ANQGSEA. For the CDR3, the DNA is TGCAGCGTTGGACAGGGGAACAATCAGCCCCAGCATTTT. Translated, it gives CSVGQGNNQPQHF.

This clone was seen only a few times. The rearrangement uses TRBV5-4 and TRBJ2-7; TRBD2 might be the D (6 bases). Trimming stripped 4 bases from V and 3 bases from J, with 17 bases between. Germline V gives CDR1 SGHNT, CDR2 YYREEE (reference sequence). CDR3 length: 15 amino acids. CDR3 DNA sequence: TGTGCCAGCAGCGCACCGACTAGGGACGTCTACGAGCAGTACTTC. Translating it yields CASSAPTRDVYEQYF. Full variable domain (missing parts from reference TRBV5-4 and TRBJ2-7): ETGVTQSPTHLIKTRGQQVTLRCSSQSGHNTVSWYQQALGQGPQFIFQYYREEENGRGNFPPRFSGLQFPNYSSELNVNALELDDSALYLCASSAPTRDVYEQYFGPGTRLTVT.

This clone turned up a few times. This chain uses TRBV10-3 with TRBJ2-1, with 7 nucleotides matching TRBD1. The germline CDR1 and CDR2 sequences are ENHRY and SYGVKD. The V gene end was trimmed by 7 bases and the J gene end by 5 bases; junction bases not matched to a gene: 5. The CDR3 runs 13 residues. The DNA for the CDR3 is TGTGCCATCAAGGGACAGCAAGACAATGAGCAGTTCTTC. This codes for CAIKGQQDNEQFF.

This clone was observed a few times. As DNA, the CDR3 is TGTGCCAGCAGTGATACTAGCAGGAAAAACATTCAGTACTTC. Protein sequence: CASSDTSRKNIQYF. The V call is TRBV2, the J call TRBJ2-4, with D perhaps matching TRBD2 (6 bases). The germline gives CDR1 SNHLY, CDR2 FYNNEI. V shed 3 bases and J shed 4 bases, with 10 bases lying between them. The CDR3 is 14 amino acids.

This chain connects TRBV2 to TRBJ1-1, with D possibly matching TRBD1 (5 bases). The germline CDR1 and CDR2 sequences are SNHLY and FYNNEI. Deletions cut 6 bases from V and 5 bases from J, with 16 bases between. The CDR3 runs 14 residues. The CDR3 loop is CASRFGGEGTEAFF. The CDR3 coding sequence is TGTGCCAGCAGGTTCGGAGGGGAAGGAACTGAAGCTTTCTTT.